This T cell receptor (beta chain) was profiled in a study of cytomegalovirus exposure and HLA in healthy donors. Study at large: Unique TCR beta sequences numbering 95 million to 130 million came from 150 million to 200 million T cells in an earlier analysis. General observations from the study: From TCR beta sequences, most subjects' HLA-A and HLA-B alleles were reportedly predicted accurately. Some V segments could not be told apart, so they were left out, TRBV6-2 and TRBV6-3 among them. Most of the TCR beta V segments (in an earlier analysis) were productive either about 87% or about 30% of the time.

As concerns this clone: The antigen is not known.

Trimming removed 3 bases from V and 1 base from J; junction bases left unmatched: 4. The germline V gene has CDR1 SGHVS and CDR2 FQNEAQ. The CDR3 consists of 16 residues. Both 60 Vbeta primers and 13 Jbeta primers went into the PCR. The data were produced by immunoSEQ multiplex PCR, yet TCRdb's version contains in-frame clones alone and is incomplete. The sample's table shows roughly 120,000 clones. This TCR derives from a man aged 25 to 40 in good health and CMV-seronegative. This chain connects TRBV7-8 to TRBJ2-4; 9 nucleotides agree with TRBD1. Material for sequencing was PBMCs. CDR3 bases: TGTGCCAGCAGCTTGGGACAGGGCTTGGCCAAAAACATTCAGTACTTC. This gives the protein CASSLGQGLAKNIQYF.